The 23 T cell receptor beta chains reported below all come from one sample, sequenced in a study of blood T cell repertoires in COVID-19 (dated by TCRdb to the early 2020s). To prepare the library, the immunoSEQ multiplex PCR assay was applied. TCRdb re-hosts the immuneACCESS table, in-frame sequences only. Its copies lack some clones; in the studies checked, an unresolved V gene accounts for under half of them, and the cause for the rest is not known. In all, the sample holds roughly 400,000 clones, and 85% to 90% of those were seen once. The leading ten clones occupy around 1.1% of the sample. Sequencing was performed on PBMCs or T cells enriched from blood (not recorded which). The receptors shown here come from a man younger than 45 who had recovered from COVID-19.

The chain employs TRBV9 and TRBJ2-6, with D possibly TRBD2 on 6 matching bases. Looked up from germline, CDR1 is SGDLS and CDR2 is YYNGEE. Between the trimmed V and J ends, which lost 1 base and 2 bases, there was a span of 10 bases. CDR3 size: 16 residues. The CDR3, as DNA: TGTGCCAGCAGCGTAAGATGGGGGGCTGGGGCCAACGTCCTGACTTTC. Residues: CASSVRWGAGANVLTF.

This clone was detected once. This chain connects TRBV28 to TRBJ2-6; D is perhaps TRBD1 (5 bases). V was trimmed by 4 bases and J by 0 bases, leaving 7 bases between them. The V gene's germline CDR1 is MDHEN and CDR2 SYDVKM. The length of the CDR3 is 15 residues. The DNA for the CDR3 is TGTGCCAGCAGTTACAGGATCTCTGGGGCCAACGTCCTGACTTTC. Translating gives CASSYRISGANVLTF.

V gene TRBV10-3 combines with J gene TRBJ1-2; D might be TRBD1 (5 bases). This CDR3 region has 13 residues. V was pared by 5 bases and J by 0 bases, with 7 bases between. Germline CDR1 reads ENHRY; CDR2 reads SYGVKD. CDR3 sequence: CAISQGSNYGYTF. DNA for the CDR3: TGTGCCATCAGTCAGGGATCTAACTATGGCTACACCTTC.

This chain links TRBV25-1 with TRBJ2-5; no reliable D call. Trimming shortened V by 4 bases and J by 5 bases, and 17 bases separated the two germline ends. CDR3 size: 15 residues. Germline values: CDR1 MGHDK, CDR2 SYGVNS. The CDR3 DNA sequence: TGTGCCAGCAGTGTGACCCTCGGGTGGATTGAGACCCAGTACTTC. This codes for CASSVTLGWIETQYF.

This chain links TRBV10-3 with TRBJ1-6; D unresolved. This CDR3 has 14 amino acids. Trimming removed 6 bases at V and 10 bases at J, with 16 bases between. The germline V gene encodes CDR1 ENHRY and CDR2 SYGVKD. The DNA for the CDR3 is TGTGCCATCAGGAAGGGAGAAGTGCCGTCACCCCTCCACTTT. Its translation is CAIRKGEVPSPLHF.

V gene TRBV19 combines with J gene TRBJ2-7; no clear D. V gave up 3 bases and J gave up 0 bases, with 9 bases separating them. Germline V CDR1 and CDR2: LNHDA, SQIVND (reference sequence). The CDR3 extends over 14 amino acids. The CDR3 nucleotides are TGTGCCAGTAGTATCTCGCTAGGCTCCTACGAGCAGTACTTC. Translating gives CASSISLGSYEQYF.

This rearrangement joins TRBV3-1 (or the pseudogene TRBV3-2) to TRBJ2-5; TRBD2 matches 11 bases. Germline CDR1 and CDR2: LGHDT and YNNKEL (reference sequence). The CDR3 length is 18 residues. V lost 2 bases to trimming and J lost 5 bases; unmatched junction nucleotides: 13. CDR3 coding DNA: TGTGCCAGCAGCCAATGGGCGCTAATAGCGGGAGGGCTTGAGACCCAGTACTTC. It encodes CASSQWALIAGGLETQYF.

The chain joins TRBV28 to TRBJ1-6; D gene uncertain. The V and J ends lost 5 bases and 8 bases respectively, with 16 bases between them. This CDR3 has 15 residues. The V gene's germline CDR1 is MDHEN and CDR2 SYDVKM. The CDR3 DNA follows: TGTGCCAGCAGTCCTCAAGTGGGCCTCTATTCACCCCTCCACTTT. It yields the protein CASSPQVGLYSPLHF.

The CDR3 reads CASSAGRGYTF. In nucleotides, the CDR3 is TGTGCCAGTAGTGCGGGACGAGGCTACACCTTC. The rearrangement uses TRBV19 and TRBJ1-2, with a tentative D call TRBD1 (5 bases). Germline CDR1 and CDR2: LNHDA and SQIVND (reference sequence). The CDR3 contains 11 residues. Trimming removed 5 bases at V and 8 bases at J, with 9 bases between.

The gene calls are TRBV18 and TRBJ2-3, with 13 bases identical to TRBD2. V was pared by 10 bases and J by 6 bases, with 10 bases of the junction left unmatched. The CDR3 length is 15 residues. Looked up from germline, CDR1 is KGHSH and CDR2 is LQKENI. In DNA form, the CDR3 reads TGTGCCACCAACGCCAGGACTAGCGGGAGCGATACGCAGTATTTT. Residues: CATNARTSGSDTQYF. The whole variable domain, filled in from reference TRBV18 and TRBJ2-3, reads NAGVMQNPRHLVRRRGQEARLRCSPMKGHSHVYWYRQLPEEGLKFMVYLQKENIIDESGMPKERFSAEFPKEGPSILRIQQVVRGDSAAYFCATNARTSGSDTQYFGPGTRLTVL.

J is TRBJ1-2 and V is TRBV2; 8 positions match TRBD1. J gave up 4 bases and V 5 bases, and 12 bases lay outside the gene matches. The length of the CDR3 is 16 residues. From germline, CDR1 is SNHLY and CDR2 FYNNEI. In DNA form, the CDR3 reads TGTGCCAGCAGTTTAACCCGACAGGGGACGCCCTATGGCTACACCTTC. It encodes CASSLTRQGTPYGYTF.

This sequence joins TRBV30 and TRBJ2-2, with 11 bases that match TRBD2. Germline values: CDR1 GTSNPN, CDR2 SVGIG (reference sequence). With V trimmed by 4 bases and J by 7 bases, 8 bases remained unmatched. CDR3 size: 15 residues. The CDR3 loop is CAWISSGRPGGELFF. Written as DNA, the CDR3 is TGTGCCTGGATTTCTAGCGGGAGGCCGGGCGGGGAGCTGTTTTTT. Variable domain in full (rest from reference TRBV30 and TRBJ2-2): SQTIHQWPATLVQPVGSPLSLECTVEGTSNPNLYWYRQAAGRGLQLLFYSVGIGQISSEVPQNLSASRPQDRQFILSSKKLLLSDSGFYLCAWISSGRPGGELFFGEGSRLTVL.

In this sample, this clone turned up once. V and J are TRBV5-4 and TRBJ1-5; 8 bases line up with TRBD1. Germline-derived CDR1 and CDR2 are SGHNT and YYREEE (reference sequence). Trimming cost V 4 bases and J 5 bases; bases outside gene matches: 2. CDR3 length: 13 residues. CDR3 in amino acids: CASSQGADQPQHF. The CDR3 coding sequence is TGTGCCAGCAGCCAGGGGGCTGATCAGCCCCAGCATTTT.

The V and J genes are TRBV7-3 and TRBJ2-1; 11 bases are a match to TRBD2. The V and J ends lost 1 base and 0 bases, in that order; junction bases with no gene match: 23. The CDR3 runs to 24 residues. The germline gives CDR1 SGHTA, CDR2 FQGTGA. CDR3 sequence (DNA): TGTGCCAGCAGCTTAAAGCTCGGTCCATTGGTGACTAGCGGGAACCCGAGCTCCTACAATGAGCAGTTCTTC. Amino acid sequence: CASSLKLGPLVTSGNPSSYNEQFF.

V usage is TRBV7-9 and J usage is TRBJ1-6; D unclear. Germline CDR1 and CDR2: SEHNR and FQNEAQ (reference sequence). The CDR3 consists of 11 residues. The V and J ends lost 8 bases and 7 bases respectively, with 6 bases between them. CDR3 sequence reads: CASSENSPLHF. The CDR3 DNA reads as TGTGCCAGCTCGGAGAATTCACCCCTCCACTTT.

The V gene is TRBV19, the J gene TRBJ1-1, with D perhaps TRBD1 (6 bases). The germline V gene has CDR1 LNHDA and CDR2 SQIVND (reference sequence). V lost 2 bases and J 3 bases, leaving 28 bases between the germline ends. The CDR3 has 20 amino acids. In DNA, the CDR3 is TGTGCCAGTAGTATAATGCAGGGGCGGTTTCTCTCTTCGTCGGACACTGAAGCTTTCTTT. Translated: CASSIMQGRFLSSSDTEAFF. Together with reference TRBV19 and TRBJ1-1, the CDR3 gives the full variable domain: DGGITQSPKYLFRKEGQNVTLSCEQNLNHDAMYWYRQDPGQGLRLIYYSQIVNDFQKGDIAEGYSVSREKKESFPLTVTSAQKNPTAFYLCASSIMQGRFLSSSDTEAFFGQGTRLTVV.

A few counts support this clone. This chain links TRBV3-1 (or the pseudogene TRBV3-2) with TRBJ2-2; the match to TRBD2 covers 7 bases. After removal of 6 bases from V and 4 bases from J, the junction contained 5 bases not matched to a gene. CDR1 LGHDT and CDR2 YNNKEL come from the germline V gene (reference sequence). This CDR3 has 14 amino acids. Here the CDR3 DNA reads TGTGCCAGCAGTCCTCTAGCGGTCACCGGGGAGCTGTTTTTT. This gives the protein CASSPLAVTGELFF.

J is TRBJ2-3 and V is TRBV28; 8 nucleotides agree with TRBD2. Trimming at V came to 7 bases and at J to 10 bases, leaving 13 bases not matched to a gene. The germline V gene encodes CDR1 MDHEN and CDR2 SYDVKM. The CDR3 runs 14 residues. CDR3 loop: CASTPPDSGMSQYF. The DNA of the CDR3 is TGTGCCAGCACCCCCCCCGATAGCGGGATGTCGCAGTATTTT.

This clone was counted only a few times. This chain connects TRBV9 to TRBJ2-5; 10 nucleotides agree with TRBD1. This CDR3 region has 15 residues. V lost 2 bases, J lost 2 bases, and 3 bases stayed unmatched. Germline V gene data show CDR1 as SGDLS and CDR2 as YYNGEE. The CDR3 spells CASSVGQGLQETQYF. CDR3 nucleotides: TGTGCCAGCAGCGTGGGACAGGGGCTACAAGAGACCCAGTACTTC.

The rearrangement joins TRBV19 to TRBJ2-7, with 8 bases matching TRBD2. V trimming: 5 bases; J trimming: 1 base; junction bases outside the gene matches: 1. CDR1 is LNHDA, CDR2 SQIVND, per germline (reference sequence). The CDR3 totals 13 residues. This chain's CDR3 is CASSPGGSYEQYF. CDR3 DNA: TGTGCCAGTAGTCCGGGAGGGTCCTACGAGCAGTACTTC.

The rearrangement joins TRBV28 to TRBJ1-5, with D perhaps matching TRBD1 (5 bases). The CDR3 sequence is 14 residues long. Trimming removed 3 bases from V and 2 bases from J, with 8 bases in between. Germline CDR1 and CDR2: MDHEN and SYDVKM. The CDR3 DNA reads TGTGCCAGCAGTTTTCAAGGGGGCAATCAGCCCCAGCATTTT. As protein: CASSFQGGNQPQHF.

This rearrangement joins TRBV4-1 to TRBJ2-3; 12 nucleotides line up with TRBD2. This CDR3 comprises 16 residues. Losses at the gene ends were 4 bases for V and 1 base for J; bases not matched to a gene: 3. Germline CDR1 reads MGHRA; CDR2 reads YSYEKL. CDR3 nucleotides: TGCGCCAGCAGCCCGCGGACTAGCGGGGGCACAGATACGCAGTATTTT. It specifies CASSPRTSGGTDTQYF.

This clone appeared a single time. The chain joins TRBV27 to TRBJ2-7; TRBD1 aligns across 9 bases. Germline V gene lookup returns CDR1 MNHEY and CDR2 SMNVEV (reference sequence). The CDR3 runs 14 residues. The V gene end was trimmed by 6 bases and the J gene end by 3 bases; junction bases not matched to a gene: 6. The CDR3 is CASRPTGGGYEQYF. The CDR3 DNA follows: TGTGCCAGCAGGCCGACAGGGGGTGGCTACGAGCAGTACTTC.